The entry that follows covers one TCR beta chain sequence. Antigen unknown. This specimen belongs to a study of early T cells in non-severe SARS-CoV-2 infection. Study-wide context: Chains were unpaired, as sequencing was done on bulk RNA from unsorted whole blood. General study points: Anti-spike CD8 responses were favored by VDJdb matching, which missed private and CD4 specificities.

V was clipped by 6 bases and J by 5 bases; unmatched bases: 11. CDR3 length: 15 residues. Germline CDR1 MDHEN, CDR2 SYDVKM. From the 5' RACE reads, TCRdb called clonotypes with MiXCR, one entry per CDR3 protein. In the table there are under 70,000 distinct CDR3 sequences, under 15% of which are singletons. The chain joins TRBV28 to TRBJ2-3; TRBD2 matches at 7 bases. The source material was whole blood, sampled at baseline. The TCR was taken from an adult who was a healthcare worker with PCR-confirmed SARS-CoV-2 infection or an uninfected control (not recorded which). The CDR3 is CASSTGGGVLDTQYF. The CDR3 bases are TGTGCCAGCAGCACTGGGGGGGGAGTGTTAGATACGCAGTATTTT.